The 31 T cell receptor beta chains below come from one sample, sequenced in a study of T cell repertoires in cytomegalovirus infection. TCRdb used MiXCR to reprocess the reads, holding one entry per CDR3 protein. Of 640,000 or so distinct CDR3 sequences detected, 33% appear once; the ten largest clones hold 15% to 20%. The antigens of these receptors remain unknown. Sequences were derived from cultured PBMCs, sampled from culture after CMV antigen stimulation. Receptors were obtained from a human donor in good health (CMV status not recorded). Some clones in this sample may be carry-over from other donors' samples.

The genes are TRBV5-1 and TRBJ1-4; D gene unclear. The ends were cut back, 0 bases at V and 7 bases at J, with 10 bases in the middle. There are 14 residues in the CDR3. Germline loops: CDR1 SGHRS, CDR2 YFSETQ. The CDR3 DNA follows: TGCGCCAGCAGCTTGGGGGAGATGGGTGAAAAACTGTTTTTT. Its translation: CASSLGEMGEKLFF.

The chain uses TRBV5-1 and TRBJ2-1; D not resolved. CDR1 and CDR2 (germline): SGHRS, YFSETQ. Trimming removed 0 bases from V and 2 bases from J, with 9 bases in between. The CDR3 length is 15 residues. The CDR3 region has the DNA TGCGCCAGCAGCTTGGTCCCCGACACCTACAATGAGCAGTTCTTC. Amino acid sequence: CASSLVPDTYNEQFF.

The rearrangement uses TRBV4-1 and TRBJ1-5, with D possibly matching TRBD1 (6 bases). Trimming removed 2 bases at V and 7 bases at J, with 12 bases between. Germline loops: CDR1 MGHRA, CDR2 YSYEKL. The CDR3 is made up of 14 amino acids. The CDR3 bases are TGCGCCAGCAGCCAAATCCGGACAGCGCAGCCCCAGCATTTT. This sequence encodes CASSQIRTAQPQHF.

The V call is TRBV5-6, the J call TRBJ2-1, with D uncertain. With 1 base removed from V and 7 bases from J, the gap between germline ends came to 6 bases. Germline assignment: CDR1 SGHDT and CDR2 YYEEEE. This CDR3 comprises 12 residues. The CDR3 reads CASSLQSNEQFF. The CDR3 nucleotides read TGTGCCAGCAGCTTGCAGTCGAATGAGCAGTTCTTC.

A remark on this clonotype: This is likely a read error, given that the CDR3 carries no conserved phenylalanine or tryptophan at its end. V and J are TRBV7-6 and TRBJ1-5; no reliable D call. Trimming removed 5 bases from V and 6 bases from J, with 11 bases in between. Germline V gene sequence: CDR1 SGHVS, CDR2 FNYEAQ. The CDR3 loop spans 13 amino acids. CDR3 in amino acids: CASSHSDGQPQHL. In nucleotides, the CDR3 is TGTGCCAGCAGCCATAGCGATGGTCAGCCCCAGCATTTG.

The genes are TRBV19 and TRBJ2-7; D might be TRBD1 or TRBD2, each matching 6 bases. The CDR3 covers 14 residues. Germline V CDR1 and CDR2: LNHDA, SQIVND (reference sequence). V lost 3 bases to trimming and J lost 6 bases, with 15 bases between them. In DNA form, the CDR3 reads TGTGCCAGTAGTATGAGAGACAGGCGGGGCGAGCAGTACTTC. It specifies CASSMRDRRGEQYF.

This clonotype appeared a few times. For the CDR3, the DNA is TGCAGCGTTGGGTTCCTCGGAGAAGAGCAGTTCTTC. Amino acid sequence: CSVGFLGEEQFF. The V call is TRBV29-1, the J call TRBJ2-1; the D is unclear. Between the trimmed V and J ends, which lost 4 bases and 10 bases, there was a span of 14 bases. CDR1 SQVTM and CDR2 ANQGSEA come from the germline V gene. The CDR3 totals 12 residues.

The gene calls are TRBV6-5 and TRBJ2-7; D unclear. This CDR3 is built from 13 residues. Germline V CDR1 and CDR2: MNHEY, SVGAGI. V was clipped by 2 bases and J by 4 bases, with 9 bases between them. The CDR3 sequence is CASSYGKGYEQYF. In DNA form, the CDR3 reads TGTGCCAGCAGTTACGGGAAGGGTTACGAGCAGTACTTC.

V gene TRBV14 combines with J gene TRBJ2-1, with TRBD2 matching over 11 bases. CDR3 length equals 15 residues. In germline, CDR1 is SGHDN, CDR2 FVKESK. With 3 bases clipped from V and 10 bases from J, the junction kept 8 bases outside the gene matches. The CDR3 bases are TGTGCCAGCAGCCAGCTGACTAGCGGGATACTGGAGCAGTTCTTC. Amino acid sequence: CASSQLTSGILEQFF.

This clonotype was picked up a small number of times. This chain joins TRBV20-1 and TRBJ1-2, with D unclear. Germline CDR1 is DFQATT and CDR2 is SNEGSKA (reference sequence). V lost 7 bases and J 8 bases, leaving 8 bases between the germline ends. This CDR3 is 9 amino acids long. The CDR3 protein is CSGGTGYTF. The CDR3 nucleotides are TGCAGTGGGGGTACGGGCTACACCTTC.

V is TRBV2 and J is TRBJ2-7; 8 nucleotides agree with TRBD1. The CDR3 length is 14 residues. CDR1 and CDR2 (germline): SNHLY, FYNNEI. V trimming: 3 bases; J trimming: 1 base; junction bases outside the gene matches: 2. CDR3: CASSDQGASYEQYF. The CDR3 region has the DNA TGTGCCAGCAGTGATCAGGGGGCTTCCTACGAGCAGTACTTC. The full variable domain, completed using reference TRBV2 and TRBJ2-7, is EPEVTQTPSHQVTQMGQEVILRCVPISNHLYFYWYRQILGQKVEFLVSFYNNEISEKSEIFDDQFSVERPDGSNFTLKIRSTKLEDSAMYFCASSDQGASYEQYFGPGTRLTVT.

This clonotype was seen at least ten times. The chain employs TRBV7-2 and TRBJ2-3; TRBD2 aligns across 13 bases. CDR3 length: 18 residues. Germline V CDR1 and CDR2: SGHTA, FQGNSA. J was trimmed by 6 bases and V by 4 bases; bases with no gene match: 13. In DNA, the CDR3 is TGTGCCAGCAGCTACGTACTAGCGGGAGGGCGGGGAGGGGATACGCAGTATTTT. It translates to CASSYVLAGGRGGDTQYF.

The CDR3 region has the DNA TGTGCCAGCAGCTTAGGGTGGATCACAGATACGCAGTATTTT. Protein: CASSLGWITDTQYF. The V and J genes are TRBV7-8 and TRBJ2-3; D not certain. The CDR3 covers 14 residues. Trimming took 1 base from V and 2 from J, leaving 7 bases between them. CDR1 is SGHVS and CDR2 is FQNEAQ in the germline V gene. The full variable domain, with the rest looked up from reference TRBV7-8 and TRBJ2-3, is GAGVSQSPRYKVAKRGQDVALRCDPISGHVSLFWYQQALGQGPEFLTYFQNEAQLDKSGLPSDRFFAERPEGSVSTLKIQRTQQEDSAVYLCASSLGWITDTQYFGPGTRLTVL.

The genes are TRBV9 and TRBJ2-3; D is undetermined. Germline V gives CDR1 SGDLS, CDR2 YYNGEE. Deletions cut 0 bases from V and 6 bases from J, with 20 bases between. The CDR3 is 17 amino acids. The CDR3 spells CASSVDGRSAGADTQYF. CDR3 nucleotide sequence: TGTGCCAGCAGCGTAGATGGGCGGTCTGCAGGAGCGGATACGCAGTATTTT.

The rearrangement links TRBV11-1 to TRBJ2-3; tentatively, D is TRBD2 (6 bases). The ends were cut back, 5 bases at V and 6 bases at J, with 21 bases in the middle. In germline, CDR1 is SGHAT, CDR2 FQDESV (reference sequence). The CDR3 consists of 16 residues. The CDR3 DNA sequence: TGTGCCAGCAGCCCCTACCGGGACTCCCCCACTGATACGCAGTATTTT. Residues: CASSPYRDSPTDTQYF.

This clonotype was detected only a few times. V usage is TRBV7-2 and J usage is TRBJ2-7; 8 nucleotides agree with TRBD1. Germline assignment: CDR1 SGHTA and CDR2 FQGNSA. V lost 6 bases and J lost 0; bases outside the gene matches: 7. This CDR3 has 15 amino acids. CDR3 loop: CASRAGTGLSYEQYF. The DNA of the CDR3 is TGTGCCAGCAGGGCCGGGACAGGCCTCTCCTACGAGCAGTACTTC.

The J gene is TRBJ2-5, the V gene TRBV4-2, with 10 bases that match TRBD2. This CDR3 has 16 amino acids. The V and J ends lost 0 bases and 4 bases, in that order; junction bases with no gene match: 5. The germline gives CDR1 LGHNA, CDR2 YNFKEQ. The CDR3: CASSQDGASGGETQYF. The CDR3 DNA reads as TGTGCCAGCAGCCAAGATGGGGCTAGCGGGGGAGAGACCCAGTACTTC.

The CDR3 loop reads CAISESSASGNEQYF. The CDR3 region has the DNA TGTGCCATCAGTGAGTCGAGCGCTAGCGGGAACGAGCAGTACTTC. The chain couples TRBV10-3 to TRBJ2-7; 9 nucleotides match TRBD2. J gave up 5 bases and V 0 bases, and 5 bases lay outside the gene matches. The CDR3 has 15 residues. Germline V gene data show CDR1 as ENHRY and CDR2 as SYGVKD.

This chain links TRBV7-6 with TRBJ2-1; D not certain. From germline, CDR1 is SGHVS and CDR2 FNYEAQ. Trimming shortened V by 5 bases and J by 7 bases, and 21 bases separated the two germline ends. The CDR3 extends over 16 amino acids. The CDR3 here is CASSLKDVPERNEQFF. The CDR3 DNA reads as TGTGCCAGCAGCCTTAAGGACGTACCGGAGAGAAATGAGCAGTTCTTC.

The chain links TRBV14 to TRBJ1-2; D gene uncertain. V lost 3 bases to trimming and J lost 2 bases, with 7 bases between them. There are 13 residues in the CDR3. Germline V gene data show CDR1 as SGHDN and CDR2 as FVKESK. The CDR3 DNA sequence: TGTGCCAGCAGCCACCGGGCCAACTATGGCTACACCTTC. This translates into CASSHRANYGYTF.

The rearrangement uses TRBV6-5 and TRBJ1-2; 8 nucleotides align to TRBD1. The CDR3 is 15 amino acids. The germline V gene has CDR1 MNHEY and CDR2 SVGAGI. Trimming took 2 bases from V and 4 from J; bases not matched to a gene: 6. The CDR3 here is CASSYESTGGYGYTF. CDR3 bases: TGTGCCAGCAGTTACGAGTCCACAGGGGGCTATGGCTACACCTTC.

V gene TRBV7-2 combines with J gene TRBJ2-5, with D possibly TRBD2 on 7 matching bases. The V gene's germline CDR1 is SGHTA and CDR2 FQGNSA. The germline V and J ends were trimmed by 4 bases and 5 bases, with 23 bases remaining between them. The CDR3 runs 17 residues. CDR3 in DNA: TGTGCCAGCAGCTCTCGGGTGGGGGGGGGCTCCGGCGAGACCCAGTACTTC. Residues: CASSSRVGGGSGETQYF.

The V and J genes are TRBV2 and TRBJ2-1, with 10 bases fitting TRBD2. The CDR3 covers 13 residues. V lost 7 bases and J lost 4; bases outside the gene matches: 1. Per the germline V gene, CDR1 is SNHLY and CDR2 is FYNNEI. The CDR3 DNA reads as TGTGCCAGCATACTAGCGGGATACAATGAGCAGTTCTTC. It yields the protein CASILAGYNEQFF.

The CDR3 DNA sequence: TGTGCCAGCAGCTCCGGTAGCGGGTGGCTAGAGACCCAGTACTTC. Residues: CASSSGSGWLETQYF. The V call is TRBV7-2, the J call TRBJ2-5; 7 bases agree with TRBD2. Germline lookup yields CDR1 SGHTA and CDR2 FQGNSA. Trimming cost V 4 bases and J 4 bases; bases outside gene matches: 9. The length of the CDR3 is 15 residues.

The chain joins TRBV3-1 to TRBJ2-7, with 10 bases matching TRBD2. Germline V gives CDR1 LGHDT, CDR2 YNNKEL (reference sequence). The CDR3 has 12 amino acids. V trimming: 11 bases; J trimming: 1 base; junction bases outside the gene matches: 2. The CDR3, as DNA: TGTGCCGGTAGCGGGAGGTCCTACGAGCAGTACTTC. Translated, it gives CAGSGRSYEQYF.

This clonotype was counted ten times or more. J is TRBJ2-7 and V is TRBV7-6, with D perhaps TRBD1 or TRBD2 (5 bases each). Germline V gene lookup returns CDR1 SGHVS and CDR2 FNYEAQ. The CDR3 sequence is 16 residues long. V dropped 5 bases and J dropped 7 bases, with 24 bases sitting between them. The CDR3 coding sequence is TGTGCCAGCAGCCCACAGGTGGGGGAAGAGGTGGGGGAGCAGTACTTC. The encoded protein is CASSPQVGEEVGEQYF. Looking up the rest from reference TRBV7-6 and TRBJ2-7 gives the full variable domain: GAGVSQSPRYKVTKRGQDVALRCDPISGHVSLYWYRQALGQGPEFLTYFNYEAQQDKSGLPNDRFSAERPEGSISTLTIQRTEQRDSAMYRCASSPQVGEEVGEQYFGPGTRLTVT.

The chain recombines TRBV20-1 with TRBJ2-7; D may be TRBD2 (5 bases). V gave up 6 bases and J gave up 6 bases, with 21 bases separating them. Germline values: CDR1 DFQATT, CDR2 SNEGSKA (reference sequence). The CDR3 loop spans 14 amino acids. This CDR3 reads CSATAGPSFSEQYF. The CDR3, as DNA: TGCAGTGCAACCGCTGGGCCTAGCTTCTCCGAGCAGTACTTC.

The rearrangement uses TRBV6-2 or TRBV6-3 and TRBJ1-6, with 8 bases identical to TRBD1. Germline CDR1 MNHEY, CDR2 SVGEGT. CDR3 length equals 19 residues. V was clipped by 2 bases and J by 10 bases; unmatched bases: 19. CDR3 protein: CASSYEFGQGEPDGSPLHF. In DNA, the CDR3 is TGTGCCAGCAGTTACGAATTTGGACAGGGCGAACCTGATGGCTCACCCCTCCACTTT.

The chain couples TRBV12-3 or TRBV12-4 to TRBJ2-1, with 9 bases that match TRBD1. This CDR3 spans 15 amino acids. The trim removed 4 bases at V and 7 bases at J, leaving 8 bases unmatched. CDR3 in DNA: TGTGCCAGCAGTTCCGGGACAGGGCCGGCTAATGAGCAGTTCTTC. This codes for CASSSGTGPANEQFF.

This clonotype was recorded many times. The rearrangement joins TRBV7-8 to TRBJ1-5, with D unresolved. V lost 5 bases and J 5 bases, leaving 10 bases between the germline ends. The CDR3 is made up of 13 amino acids. Germline CDR1 is SGHVS and CDR2 is FQNEAQ. CDR3 coding DNA: TGTGCCAGCAGCCCTCCAGGATATCAGCCCCAGCATTTT. Amino acid sequence: CASSPPGYQPQHF.

The chain combines TRBV6-2 or TRBV6-3 with TRBJ2-5; D gene uncertain. This CDR3 comprises 14 residues. In germline, CDR1 is MNHEY, CDR2 SVGEGT. V was clipped by 6 bases and J by 3 bases, with 14 bases between them. CDR3: CASRTSASKETQYF. The CDR3 nucleotides are TGTGCCAGCAGGACATCTGCGTCGAAAGAGACCCAGTACTTC.